Given below is one T cell receptor beta chain in context. V lost 0 bases, J lost 3 bases, and 10 bases lay in between. This CDR3 comprises 14 residues. Germline CDR1 and CDR2: GTSNPN and SVGIG (reference sequence). The data derive from a study of CD8+ T cells in alopecia areata. After isolation, RNA underwent reverse transcription to generate cDNA as the sequencing template. Measured with immunoSEQ multiplex PCR; TCRdb has only the in-frame clones, and not every one. Of 200,000 to 250,000 clones detected, roughly two fifths appear once; the ten largest clones hold 0.48%. The treatment is: oral pan-JAK inhibitor, 5-10 mg twice daily.

Sequencing used CD4+ T cells sorted from blood, obtained around week 31, from a patient treated with tofacitinib. The sequence was collected from a human donor with alopecia areata. This chain uses TRBV30 with TRBJ2-3; D unclear. In DNA form, the CDR3 reads TGTGCCTGGAGTGTACAGTCGGGTACAGATACGCAGTATTTT. This codes for CAWSVQSGTDTQYF.